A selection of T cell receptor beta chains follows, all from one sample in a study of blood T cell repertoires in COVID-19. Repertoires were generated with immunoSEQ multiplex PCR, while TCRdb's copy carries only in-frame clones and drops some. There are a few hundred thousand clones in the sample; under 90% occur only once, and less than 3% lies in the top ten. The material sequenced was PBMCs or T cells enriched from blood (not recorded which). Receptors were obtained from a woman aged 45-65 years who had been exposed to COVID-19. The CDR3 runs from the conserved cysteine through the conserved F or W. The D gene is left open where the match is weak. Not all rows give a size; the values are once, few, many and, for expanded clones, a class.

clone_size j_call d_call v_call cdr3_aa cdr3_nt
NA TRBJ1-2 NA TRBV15 CATSSDKFHYGYTF TGTGCCACCAGCAGTGACAAGTTTCACTATGGCTACACCTTC
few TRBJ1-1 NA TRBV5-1 CASSRDMNTEAFF TGCGCCAGCAGCAGAGATATGAACACTGAAGCTTTCTTT
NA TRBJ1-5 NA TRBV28 CASSQGFQRQPQHF TGTGCCAGCAGTCAGGGATTCCAGCGTCAGCCCCAGCATTTT
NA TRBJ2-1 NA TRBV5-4 CASSFLDYNEQFF TGTGCCAGCAGCTTTCTAGATTACAATGAGCAGTTCTTC
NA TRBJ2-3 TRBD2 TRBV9 CASSVIAGGPSLTDTQYF TGTGCCAGCAGCGTAATCGCGGGGGGGCCAAGCCTCACAGATACGCAGTATTTT
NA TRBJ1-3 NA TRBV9 CASSVGLSSGNTIYF TGTGCCAGCAGCGTCGGACTGAGCTCTGGAAACACCATATATTTT
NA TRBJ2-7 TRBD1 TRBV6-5 CASSSGTGGYEQYF TGTGCCAGCAGTTCGGGGACAGGGGGTTACGAGCAGTACTTC
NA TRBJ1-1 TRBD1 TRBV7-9 CASSLNRGLNTEAFF TGTGCCAGCAGCTTAAACAGGGGATTGAACACTGAAGCTTTCTTT
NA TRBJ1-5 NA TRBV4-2 CASSQVGDSNQPQHF TGTGCCAGCAGCCAAGTAGGGGATAGCAATCAGCCCCAGCATTTT
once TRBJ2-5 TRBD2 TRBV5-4 CASSGEGLAGGRPGTETQYF TGTGCCAGCAGCGGGGAGGGACTAGCGGGGGGGCGACCGGGTACGGAGACCCAGTACTTC
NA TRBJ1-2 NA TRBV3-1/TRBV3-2 CASSQDWNSNYGYTF TGTGCCAGCAGCCAAGATTGGAACAGCAACTATGGCTACACCTTC
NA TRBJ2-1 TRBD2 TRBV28 CASSLYAGGSYNEQFF TGTGCCAGCAGTTTATATGCGGGGGGGTCCTACAATGAGCAGTTCTTC
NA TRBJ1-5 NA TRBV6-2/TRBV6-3 CASRPLISGSKRPQHF TGTGCCAGCAGACCTTTGATTAGCGGGTCGAAGAGGCCCCAGCATTTT
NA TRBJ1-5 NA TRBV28 CASSPPTRQANQPQHF TGTGCCAGCAGCCCCCCAACTCGACAGGCTAATCAGCCCCAGCATTTT
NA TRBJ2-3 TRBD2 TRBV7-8 CASSSKRLAGGLKADTQYF TGTGCCAGCAGCTCCAAGAGGCTAGCGGGGGGGCTGAAGGCAGATACGCAGTATTTT
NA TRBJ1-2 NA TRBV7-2 CASSSRGLVGYTF TGTGCCAGCAGCTCCAGGGGTTTGGTTGGCTACACCTTC
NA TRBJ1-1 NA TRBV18 CASSPAELGPIVTEAFF TGTGCCAGCTCACCAGCAGAGTTGGGGCCAATTGTCACTGAAGCTTTCTTT
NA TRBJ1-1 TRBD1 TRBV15 CATSRGRGGFAFF TGTGCCACCAGCAGAGGAAGAGGGGGCTTCGCTTTCTTT